This T cell receptor beta chain was observed in a study of CD8 T cells in Susac syndrome. Sequencing of TCR beta was performed on blood CD8+ and CD4+ T cells. Healthy donors, matched for age and sex, constituted the control group. Negative isolation yielded CD4+ and CD8+ T cells, and FACS enriched TEMRA cells. RNA in amounts of roughly 0.45 to 1 ug was reverse transcribed with random hexamers. The authors amplified TCR beta CDR3 across 54 Vbeta and 13 Jbeta using immunoSEQ multiplex PCR. TCRdb re-called the immunoSEQ multiplex PCR reads through MiXCR, storing one row per CDR3 protein. The repertoire includes more than 55,000 distinct CDR3 sequences, roughly 94% of them detected once, and around 0.25% sits in the top ten. Sequenced input: CD8+ T cells from PBMCs. This TCR came from a human donor in good health.

For the CDR3, the DNA is TGCAGCGTTGTTGGGGGAGGGGGCACTGAAGCTTTCTTT. This codes for CSVVGGGGTEAFF. The chain recombines TRBV29-1 with TRBJ1-1, with D perhaps matching TRBD1 (6 bases). This CDR3 is built from 13 residues. Germline V gene sequence: CDR1 SQVTM, CDR2 ANQGSEA. V shed 4 bases and J shed 4 bases, with 13 bases lying between them.